This T cell receptor (beta chain) appears in the sequencing data of a study of neurological immune-mediated disorders (dated by TCRdb to 2018 to 2020). Turning to the overall study: Among the 35 or so multiple sclerosis patients, relapsing-remitting MS was present in some 30 and secondary progressive MS was present in 3. Peripheral blood TCR-beta repertoires from patients with HTLV-I-associated myelopathy (HAM/TSP), patients with multiple sclerosis, and healthy controls were compared in the study using UMI-based sequencing. The 90 to 120 TCR-beta libraries covered PBMC samples along with longitudinal samples, technical triplicates, and paired sorted CD4+ and CD8+ T-cell subsets. Each longitudinal HAM/TSP and healthy donor was sampled at 3 time-points spaced at about 3-45 month intervals. The cohort was made up of about 65 subjects, consisting of 15 or so HAM/TSP patients, some 34 multiple sclerosis patients and about 20 healthy controls. Results the study describes overall, beyond this receptor: Phylogenetic analysis grouped repertoires from 18 of 34 MS patients into a cluster of related CDR3 sequences, suggesting a possible repertoire-level signature. The MS cluster was not associated with any clinical or MRI features, and the authors stated that larger cohorts are needed. Across subjects, expanded clones never shared an identical CDR3 amino acid sequence, which suggests that the TCR-beta repertoires in every group were private. The highest TCR clonal expansion was observed in HAM/TSP patients, whereas the lowest was observed in MS patients, even when compared with healthy controls.

cDNA synthesis used template-switch 5'RACE with a primer carrying a 10-nucleotide random unique molecular identifier tagging each TCR transcript. Each sequencing run produced over 200 million TCR-beta sequences covering 15-18 subjects. The RNeasy kit was used to extract total RNA. The KAPA Real-time Library Amplification kit was used to amplify TCR-beta VDJ regions with primers for the TCR constant region and the 5'RACE anchor. Sample indexes and Illumina adaptors were added in a first PCR, after which library yield was increased in a second PCR. After Ampure bead purification, the TCR product of roughly 650 bp was size-selected on a 2% E-gel SizeSelection system. Before pooling, library quality was checked on a Bioanalyzer, concentration was measured with Qubit, and libraries were quantified with the Kapa Library Quantification kit. An Illumina HiSeq 2500 sequenced the libraries paired-end 2 x 150 bp. To increase sequence diversity, about 23-30% phiX was spiked into each library pool. Regarding the original processing steps: Quality-filtered reads were processed with the UMI-based MiGEC pipeline, which removed over 80% of raw TCR sequences during error correction. VDJ genes were aligned to IMGT germline references, and clonotypes were defined by unique CDR3 amino acid sequence plus V-J genes. Clonal expansion, Shannon diversity and CDR3 relatedness were evaluated with VDJtools (CalcPairwiseDistances, ClusterSamples), while phylogenetic trees were built in CLCbio workbench. Using coefficient-of-variation modelling across technical triplicates, the study counted a clone as expanded if it had at least 8 unique UMIs. The public reads were run again by TCRdb, first through fastp at Q25 and then through MiXCR, and only productive beta chains were kept. Identical CDR3 proteins give one entry, which carries the most common genes and DNA. The V and J calls follow TCRdb's processing rather than the paper's. The sample data list approximately 80,000 distinct CDR3 sequences, and about 4.3% of these were observed just once. The top ten hold less than 7.5% of the sample.

The meaning of the sample's time point label: longitudinal time-point 3. For unsorted PBMC libraries, 2 million PBMCs were used after storage in RNAlater at -80 degrees C until RNA extraction. Multiple sclerosis patients were enrolled in a US clinical protocol under which disease progression was evaluated by magnetic resonance imaging. Peripheral blood was subjected to Ficoll-Hypaque density gradient centrifugation to isolate PBMCs, which were then cryopreserved in liquid nitrogen. The germline V gene provides CDR1 MDHEN and CDR2 SYDVKM. V is clipped by 5 bases and J by 8 bases, and the sequence between their germline boundaries is 21 bases long. The CDR3 numbers 16 residues from cysteine through phenylalanine. Just the 48-base CDR3 DNA is kept, in frame starting at base 1. Ten or more counts support this clonotype. Its antigen is still unknown. Qualities for individual bases were not recorded, and no much larger clone is one base off.

The sequenced sample consisted of PBMCs. The V and J segments used are TRBV28 and TRBJ1-4; tentative D gene TRBD1, with 5 bases matching. The sequence was obtained from a woman aged 55-69 years with multiple sclerosis. The nucleotide sequence reads TGTGCCAGCAGTGAGCCGGGACCGCTCCTTGGGGAAAAACTGTTTTTT. This codes for CASSEPGPLLGEKLFF.